The T cell receptor (beta chain) described here comes from a study of T-cell reconstitution after alpha-beta-depleted transplantation in children. Germline V gene data show CDR1 as DFQATT and CDR2 as SNEGSKA (reference sequence). The length of the CDR3 is 16 residues. V gave up 5 bases and J gave up 1 base; unmatched junction bases: 10. As for this clonotype: Antigen unknown.

Study-wide findings and caveats: Several hundred rapidly expanded clones from non-depleted graft cells reportedly supplied alpha-beta T cells about two months post-transplant. From surviving recipient T cells and thymic progenitors came the high day-60 TCRbeta diversity observed in some patients.

The TCRbeta library incorporated unique molecular identifiers. MiXCR was run by TCRdb on the PCR reads, yielding one entry per CDR3 protein. The profile covers 300,000 to 400,000 distinct CDR3 sequences, with roughly 17% appearing a single time and around 43% taken by the ten largest. V is TRBV20-1 and J is TRBJ2-7; 11 bases line up with TRBD2. This clonotype was sampled from a male patient aged 2 to 10 who had a stem cell transplant for acute lymphoblastic leukemia, so the T cells may come from the graft donor. The source material was PBMCs, mostly from graft donor cells, sampled 360 days after TCRalphabeta/CD19-depleted stem cell transplant. The CDR3 DNA reads as TGCAGTGCTGCCCCCACTAGCGGGAGCTCTTCCTACGAGCAGTACTTC. Translating it yields CSAAPTSGSSSYEQYF.